One sample yielded the 31 T cell receptor beta chains listed below, sequenced in a study of blood T cell repertoires in COVID-19 (dated by TCRdb to about 2020). The method behind the library was the immunoSEQ multiplex PCR assay. The immuneACCESS repertoire file appears here via TCRdb, limited to in-frame rearrangements. These files lack a portion of the clones; in checked studies, under half of the deficit traces to unresolved V genes, and the cause of the others is not known. This sample holds a few hundred thousand clones; about nine tenths were observed only once. The ten largest clonotypes hold about 10% of the sample. Sequences were obtained from PBMCs or T cells enriched from blood (not recorded which). All receptors come from a woman under 30 who had recovered from COVID-19.

The chain combines TRBV6-6 with TRBJ1-1; no firm D call. The germline V gene has CDR1 MNHNY and CDR2 SVGAGI (reference sequence). CDR3 length: 14 amino acids. The V end lost 2 bases, the J end lost 0 bases, and 7 bases lay between the germline ends. The CDR3 is CASSYAGVNTEAFF. In DNA, the CDR3 is TGTGCCAGCAGTTACGCCGGGGTGAACACTGAAGCTTTCTTT.

This clone was counted a few times. The chain carries TRBV25-1 and TRBJ2-2, with TRBD2 matching 8 bases. The J segment lost 1 base and the V segment lost 1 base, leaving 2 bases of the junction unmatched. The CDR3 is made up of 16 amino acids. CDR1 is MGHDK, CDR2 SYGVNS, per germline. The CDR3 bases are TGTGCCAGCAGTGAATCGGGACTAGGGAACACCGGGGAGCTGTTTTTT. Encoded protein: CASSESGLGNTGELFF.

The V call is TRBV9, the J call TRBJ1-2; TRBD1 is a possible D gene (5 bases). Trimming took off 4 bases at V and 6 bases at J, with 28 bases between the two ends. The CDR3 extends over 18 amino acids. Germline V lookup: CDR1 SGDLS, CDR2 YYNGEE. CDR3 DNA: TGTGCCAGCAGCTCGGGGAGGGGACGCCACCGTTATAGAGATGGCTACACCTTC. Protein sequence: CASSSGRGRHRYRDGYTF.

The chain is built from TRBV4-2 and TRBJ1-5, with 8 bases lining up with TRBD1. The V gene end was trimmed by 0 bases and the J gene end by 4 bases; junction bases not matched to a gene: 14. The CDR3 sequence is 19 residues long. In germline, CDR1 is LGHNA, CDR2 YNFKEQ. The CDR3, as DNA: TGTGCCAGCAGCCAAGAAGGGACAGGCGCAGGGGGCTTGAATCAGCCCCAGCATTTT. Its translation: CASSQEGTGAGGLNQPQHF.

The genes are TRBV4-2 and TRBJ1-1; maybe TRBD1 (6 bases). Germline V gives CDR1 LGHNA, CDR2 YNFKEQ. This CDR3 has 17 residues. Deletions cut 3 bases from V and 0 bases from J, with 17 bases between. The chain's CDR3 is CASSQDTGTNMNTEAFF. The CDR3 bases are TGTGCCAGCAGCCAGGACACCGGGACAAACATGAACACTGAAGCTTTCTTT.

This chain connects TRBV27 to TRBJ1-1; D gene ambiguous. V was shortened by 4 bases and J by 0 bases, with 9 bases between the two germline ends. Germline CDR1 is MNHEY and CDR2 is SMNVEV (reference sequence). This CDR3 comprises 14 residues. The CDR3 nucleotides are TGTGCCAGCAGTTACAGACCGTTGAACACTGAAGCTTTCTTT. The encoded protein is CASSYRPLNTEAFF.

V gene TRBV29-1 combines with J gene TRBJ2-7; weak D call: TRBD1 (6 bases). This CDR3 contains 11 residues. With 4 bases removed from V and 4 bases from J, the gap between germline ends came to 8 bases. CDR1 SQVTM and CDR2 ANQGSEA come from the germline V gene. CDR3 DNA: TGCAGCGTTGCTCAGGGGTACGAGCAGTACTTC. This gives the protein CSVAQGYEQYF.

The rearrangement uses TRBV12-3 or TRBV12-4 and TRBJ1-2; the D is unclear. V was shortened by 6 bases and J by 2 bases, with 10 bases between the two germline ends. This CDR3 region has 13 residues. The DNA for the CDR3 is TGTGCCAGCAGCCAGCAGAGGAACTATGGCTACACCTTC. Protein product: CASSQQRNYGYTF.

In its sample, this clone is medium-sized. The genes are TRBV24-1 and TRBJ2-7, with 9 nucleotides matching TRBD1. The trim removed 3 bases at V and 5 bases at J, leaving 7 bases unmatched. The CDR3 extends over 15 amino acids. CDR1 and CDR2 (germline): KGHDR, SFDVKD. The CDR3 here is CATSDETDRGNEQYF. In DNA form, the CDR3 reads TGTGCCACCAGTGATGAAACGGACAGGGGCAACGAGCAGTACTTC.

This clone was observed a single time. The chain carries TRBV14 and TRBJ2-3; 7 bases agree with TRBD1. The V gene end was trimmed by 8 bases and the J gene end by 1 base; junction bases not matched to a gene: 12. Germline V CDR1 and CDR2: SGHDN, FVKESK. The CDR3 covers 16 residues. CDR3: CASLEERGRGTDTQYF. CDR3 nucleotides: TGTGCCAGCCTCGAAGAGAGGGGGCGCGGCACAGATACGCAGTATTTT.

V and J are TRBV19 and TRBJ1-2, with D possibly being TRBD1 (5 bases). V was cut by 1 base and J by 0 bases, with 12 bases left in between. The CDR3 has 16 amino acids. Germline CDR1 is LNHDA and CDR2 is SQIVND (reference sequence). CDR3 sequence (DNA): TGTGCCAGTAGTATAGCCCCGCGACAGCCTAACTATGGCTACACCTTC. Translation gives CASSIAPRQPNYGYTF.

This clone has more than one count but fewer than ten. This chain uses TRBV3-1 (or the pseudogene TRBV3-2) with TRBJ1-1; D is uncertain. Germline CDR1 and CDR2: LGHDT and YNNKEL (reference sequence). The V end was cut by 1 base, the J end by 6 bases, with 9 bases between. There are 13 residues in the CDR3. CDR3 protein: CASSQGSASEAFF. For the CDR3, the DNA is TGTGCCAGCAGCCAAGGGTCAGCGTCTGAAGCTTTCTTT.

This clone was seen only a few times. The V gene is TRBV24-1, the J gene TRBJ1-6; no definite D call. V was shortened by 12 bases and J by 6 bases, with 17 bases between the two germline ends. The CDR3 consists of 14 residues. CDR1 is KGHDR, CDR2 SFDVKD, per germline. In nucleotides, the CDR3 is TGTGCCCCCGGCCTGGCGGGTTTTAATTCACCCCTCCACTTT. Its protein is CAPGLAGFNSPLHF.

The V and J genes are TRBV5-4 and TRBJ1-2, with unresolved D. Germline V gene sequence: CDR1 SGHNT, CDR2 YYREEE (reference sequence). V lost 0 bases and J lost 4, with 7 bases in between. This CDR3 spans 13 amino acids. DNA for the CDR3: TGTGCCAGCAGCTTGGGCGTGCGCTATGGCTACACCTTC. Translation gives CASSLGVRYGYTF.

This clone was detected once. The chain has TRBV11-2 and TRBJ1-3, with a weak D call TRBD1 (5 bases). The V end was cut by 0 bases, the J end by 0 bases, with 9 bases between. Germline-derived CDR1 and CDR2 are SGHAT and FQNNGV. The CDR3 has 16 amino acids. The CDR3 loop is CASSLDQTGSGNTIYF. The DNA for the CDR3 is TGTGCCAGCAGCTTAGATCAAACAGGCTCTGGAAACACCATATATTTT.

The chain is built from TRBV6-1 and TRBJ2-7; D is perhaps TRBD2 (6 bases). Germline values: CDR1 MNHNS, CDR2 SASEGT. The CDR3 is 14 amino acids. With 3 bases removed from V and 5 bases from J, the gap between germline ends came to 14 bases. The CDR3, as DNA: TGTGCCAGCAGTGATGGGACGAGCGGGCACGAGCAGTACTTC. It is translated as CASSDGTSGHEQYF.

The gene calls are TRBV7-9 and TRBJ2-7; the D gene is possibly TRBD2 (5 bases). The CDR3 length is 14 residues. The germline V gene encodes CDR1 SEHNR and CDR2 FQNEAQ (reference sequence). The V end was cut by 0 bases, the J end by 6 bases, with 12 bases between. The chain's CDR3 is CASSLAGSRGEQYF. The CDR3 DNA reads TGTGCCAGCAGCTTAGCTGGGAGCCGGGGCGAGCAGTACTTC.

The chain combines TRBV2 with TRBJ2-7; the D is unclear. Germline V gene lookup returns CDR1 SNHLY and CDR2 FYNNEI. This CDR3 spans 11 amino acids. V shed 6 bases and J shed 4 bases, with 7 bases lying between them. CDR3 bases: TGTGCCAGCAGCCAGGTTTACGAGCAGTACTTC. Its translation is CASSQVYEQYF.

The rearrangement uses TRBV19 and TRBJ1-2; D not resolved. Per the germline V gene, CDR1 is LNHDA and CDR2 is SQIVND (reference sequence). This CDR3 has 12 residues. The ends were cut back, 4 bases at V and 4 bases at J, with 7 bases in the middle. CDR3 region: CASSRDIYGYTF. The CDR3 coding sequence is TGTGCCAGTAGTAGAGACATCTATGGCTACACCTTC.

This chain uses TRBV27 with TRBJ2-1; possibly TRBD1 for D (6 bases). Trimming removed 1 base from V and 0 bases from J, with 10 bases in between. The CDR3 length is 16 residues. The germline CDR1 and CDR2 sequences are MNHEY and SMNVEV (reference sequence). The CDR3 loop is CASSLWGLSSYNEQFF. The DNA of the CDR3 is TGTGCCAGCAGTTTATGGGGGCTCAGCTCCTACAATGAGCAGTTCTTC.

The table lists this clone with a few counts. The chain combines TRBV7-9 with TRBJ2-1; D might be TRBD1 (6 bases). Germline CDR1 SEHNR, CDR2 FQNEAQ (reference sequence). The CDR3 is made up of 13 amino acids. V was shortened by 5 bases and J by 7 bases, with 12 bases between the two germline ends. The CDR3 DNA reads as TGTGCCAGCAGCCACCTAGGACAGAATGAGCAGTTCTTC. Amino acid sequence: CASSHLGQNEQFF. Complete variable domain (other parts from reference TRBV7-9 and TRBJ2-1): DTGVSQNPRHKITKRGQNVTFRCDPISEHNRLYWYRQTLGQGPEFLTYFQNEAQLEKSRLLSDRFSAERPKGSFSTLEIQRTEQGDSAMYLCASSHLGQNEQFFGPGTRLTVL.

The CDR3 here is CASGDWGQKYF. DNA of the CDR3: TGTGCCAGCGGAGACTGGGGACAGAAGTACTTC. The chain links TRBV28 to TRBJ2-5, with 7 bases that match TRBD1. Germline V gene sequence: CDR1 MDHEN, CDR2 SYDVKM. J was trimmed by 12 bases and V by 8 bases; bases with no gene match: 9. CDR3 length: 11 residues.

The chain combines TRBV28 with TRBJ2-5, with D unresolved. The CDR3 contains 14 residues. The germline gives CDR1 MDHEN, CDR2 SYDVKM. Trimming took 3 bases from V and 1 from J, leaving 9 bases between them. As DNA, the CDR3 is TGTGCCAGCAGTTTTGACACAACCCAAGAGACCCAGTACTTC. Residues: CASSFDTTQETQYF.

This sequence joins TRBV7-9 and TRBJ2-3; a weak D match, TRBD2 (5 bases). CDR3 length: 13 amino acids. CDR1 is SEHNR and CDR2 is FQNEAQ in the germline V gene (reference sequence). Trimming shortened V by 8 bases and J by 0 bases, and 9 bases separated the two germline ends. In DNA, the CDR3 is TGTGCCAGCTTAGCGCCTAGCACAGATACGCAGTATTTT. Translating gives CASLAPSTDTQYF.

CDR3 sequence: CATSDEIRGTGAEQYF. The CDR3 nucleotides are TGTGCCACCAGTGATGAAATTCGGGGGACAGGGGCCGAGCAGTACTTC. The chain links TRBV24-1 to TRBJ2-7, with 10 bases that match TRBD1. Germline V gene sequence: CDR1 KGHDR, CDR2 SFDVKD. This CDR3 is 16 amino acids long. Trimming cost V 3 bases and J 6 bases; bases outside gene matches: 10.

V gene TRBV7-8 combines with J gene TRBJ2-7; the D is unclear. Germline values: CDR1 SGHVS, CDR2 FQNEAQ. Trimming shortened V by 1 base and J by 3 bases, and 16 bases separated the two germline ends. The CDR3 is 16 residues long. The chain's CDR3 is CASSLESRVGGYEQYF. In nucleotides, the CDR3 is TGTGCCAGCAGCTTAGAGTCTCGGGTCGGTGGCTACGAGCAGTACTTC.

About this clone itself: Since a much larger clone is just one base distant, this may be a read error. Written as DNA, the CDR3 is TGTGCCAGCAGTTTAAGGAGCTCCTATAATTCACCCCTCCACTTT. Protein: CASSLRSSYNSPLHF. This rearrangement joins TRBV28 to TRBJ1-6; D is unresolved. Trimming left V 2 bases short and J 0 bases short, with 5 bases between. This CDR3 is built from 15 residues. CDR1 is MDHEN and CDR2 is SYDVKM in the germline V gene.

This clone turned up a few times. V is TRBV10-2 and J is TRBJ1-1; a weak D match, TRBD1 (5 bases). CDR1 is WSHSY and CDR2 is SAAADI in the germline V gene. Trimming pared 3 bases from V and 1 base from J, leaving 15 bases between. The CDR3 covers 16 residues. The CDR3 here is CASSDWGRSGNTEAFF. CDR3 bases: TGCGCCAGCAGTGATTGGGGGAGGTCGGGGAACACTGAAGCTTTCTTT.

This clone was seen a handful of times. This chain uses TRBV4-1 with TRBJ1-6; tentatively, D is TRBD1 (5 bases). Trimming pared 1 base from V and 3 bases from J, leaving 13 bases between. Germline-derived CDR1 and CDR2 are MGHRA and YSYEKL. This CDR3 contains 17 residues. CDR3 sequence reads: CASSQAEGRGYNSPLHF. CDR3 nucleotides: TGCGCCAGCAGCCAAGCGGAGGGTAGGGGCTATAATTCACCCCTCCACTTT.

This chain links TRBV9 with TRBJ1-5; 8 bases are a match to TRBD1. Germline CDR1 reads SGDLS; CDR2 reads YYNGEE. This CDR3 contains 15 residues. After removal of 4 bases from V and 4 bases from J, the junction contained 7 bases not matched to a gene. The CDR3 bases are TGTGCCAGCAGCCCTCATGGGACAGGTAATCAGCCCCAGCATTTT. The encoded protein is CASSPHGTGNQPQHF.

This clone was picked up many times. The DNA for the CDR3 is TGTGCCAGCAGTTACTACGACAGAAACACTGAAGCTTTCTTT. It is translated as CASSYYDRNTEAFF. The chain recombines TRBV6-2 or TRBV6-3 with TRBJ1-1, with D perhaps TRBD1 (5 bases). The V end was cut by 1 base, the J end by 2 bases, with 8 bases between. Germline lookup yields CDR1 MNHEY and CDR2 SVGEGT. This CDR3 has 14 amino acids.